Sequencing of this T cell receptor beta chain was carried out in a study of neurological immune-mediated disorders. Overall study findings and caveats: Among expanded clones, no CDR3 amino acid sequences were shared across subjects, a pattern suggesting private repertoires in all groups.

The team produced cDNA through 5'RACE using 10-nucleotide random UMIs. TCRdb analysed the 5' RACE reads with MiXCR anew, one entry per CDR3 protein. The sample shows roughly 65,000 distinct CDR3 sequences, approximately 4.1% of them seen only once. This clonotype was seen ten or more times. The antigen remains unidentified. Sequencing was performed on PBMCs. This TCR came from a man aged 50-59 years with multiple sclerosis.

Here the CDR3 DNA reads TGTGCCAGCAGCTCCTCAATAGCGGCAAGCTCCTACAATGAGCAGTTCTTC. It codes for CASSSSIAASSYNEQFF. This chain joins TRBV5-5 and TRBJ2-1; a weak D match, TRBD2 (6 bases). This CDR3 is 17 amino acids long. V shed 3 bases and J shed 0 bases, with 16 bases lying between them. Germline values: CDR1 SGHKS, CDR2 YYEKEE (reference sequence).